The 22 T cell receptor beta chains below were found in one sample sequenced in a study of blood T cell repertoires in COVID-19. Profiling relied on immunoSEQ multiplex PCR, and the TCRdb table lists in-frame clones only, not all of them. Of about 170,000 clones listed, around 84% are singletons. The sample was peripheral blood. Source of these receptors: a man in his fifties or sixties with active or convalescent COVID-19.

The V gene is TRBV5-1, the J gene TRBJ1-6; D uncertain. V was cut by 0 bases and J by 0 bases, with 10 bases left in between. The CDR3 is 17 amino acids. Germline V gives CDR1 SGHRS, CDR2 YFSETQ. DNA for the CDR3: TGCGCCAGCAGCTTGGCGGCGGATAGCTCCTATAATTCACCCCTCCACTTT. Its protein product is CASSLAADSSYNSPLHF. The variable domain in full, with the rest retrieved from reference TRBV5-1 and TRBJ1-6, is KAGVTQTPRYLIKTRGQQVTLSCSPISGHRSVSWYQQTPGQGLQFLFEYFSETQRNKGNFPGRFSGRQFSNSRSEMNVSTLELGDSALYLCASSLAADSSYNSPLHFGNGTRLTVT.

The CDR3 DNA reads TGTGCCTGGTCCAATCCGGGACAGGGGTACACCGGGGAGCTGTTTTTT. It specifies CAWSNPGQGYTGELFF. The chain joins TRBV30 to TRBJ2-2; the match to TRBD1 covers 10 bases. CDR1 is GTSNPN and CDR2 is SVGIG in the germline V gene (reference sequence). Trimming took 5 bases from V and 3 from J; bases not matched to a gene: 9. This CDR3 is built from 16 residues.

V and J are TRBV7-6 and TRBJ2-3, with D perhaps matching TRBD1 (5 bases). CDR1 is SGHVS, CDR2 FNYEAQ, per germline. V was shortened by 4 bases and J by 5 bases, with 10 bases between the two germline ends. CDR3 length: 13 residues. CDR3: CASSYQQGDTQYF. For the CDR3, the DNA is TGTGCCAGCAGCTACCAGCAGGGAGATACGCAGTATTTT.

This chain links TRBV4-1 with TRBJ2-3, with 9 bases fitting TRBD2. The V gene's germline CDR1 is MGHRA and CDR2 YSYEKL. The CDR3 extends over 18 amino acids. The V and J ends lost 0 bases and 2 bases, in that order; junction bases with no gene match: 9. This chain's CDR3 is CASSQEIASGDNTDTQYF. CDR3 bases: TGCGCCAGCAGCCAAGAAATCGCTAGCGGGGACAACACAGATACGCAGTATTTT.

This chain uses TRBV28 with TRBJ2-4; TRBD1 matches 12 bases. Germline V CDR1 and CDR2: MDHEN, SYDVKM. The V segment lost 6 bases and the J segment 1 base; nucleotides outside the gene matches: 4. The CDR3 totals 16 residues. The chain's CDR3 is CASRGQGAGAKNIQYF. CDR3 sequence (DNA): TGTGCCAGCAGGGGACAGGGGGCAGGTGCCAAAAACATTCAGTACTTC.

As DNA, the CDR3 is TGTGCCACCAGTGATATAGGACAGGGGAAAGCCAACGTCCTGACTTTC. Amino acids: CATSDIGQGKANVLTF. This chain connects TRBV24-1 to TRBJ2-6, with 9 bases that match TRBD1. Per germline, CDR1 KGHDR and CDR2 SFDVKD. V shed 3 bases, J shed 7 bases, and the junction held 6 bases outside the gene matches. The CDR3 runs to 16 residues.

The chain combines TRBV4-3 with TRBJ2-3, with 8 bases fitting TRBD2. Germline-derived CDR1 and CDR2 are LGHNA and YSLEER. V was pared by 0 bases and J by 6 bases, with 5 bases of the junction left unmatched. This CDR3 comprises 15 residues. The CDR3 bases are TGCGCCAGCAGCCAAGATGTGCTAGCGGGTGATACGCAGTATTTT. This encodes CASSQDVLAGDTQYF.

The genes are TRBV11-3 and TRBJ2-7, with 7 bases that match TRBD1. This CDR3 has 15 residues. Germline loops: CDR1 SGHNT, CDR2 YENEEA. V lost 1 base, J lost 3 bases, and 6 bases stayed unmatched. The DNA for the CDR3 is TGTGCCAGCAGCTTAGGGTCCGGGACAGACTACGAGCAGTACTTC. This encodes CASSLGSGTDYEQYF.

This clone was seen only a few times. The rearrangement uses TRBV3-1 (or the pseudogene TRBV3-2) and TRBJ1-2; TRBD1 is a possible D gene (6 bases). Germline lookup yields CDR1 LGHDT and CDR2 YNNKEL (reference sequence). V was shortened by 0 bases and J by 7 bases, with 12 bases between the two germline ends. This CDR3 has 14 residues. CDR3 sequence (DNA): TGTGCCAGCAGCCAAGATTACAGGGCTTCTGGCTACACCTTC. This encodes CASSQDYRASGYTF.

This chain joins TRBV5-4 and TRBJ1-2; 8 nucleotides agree with TRBD1. This CDR3 contains 13 residues. The germline V gene has CDR1 SGHNT and CDR2 YYREEE (reference sequence). The junction had 4 bases not matched to a gene; V was cut back by 5 bases and J by 4 bases. The CDR3 nucleotides are TGTGCCAGCAGACCAGGGGGCAGCTATGGCTACACCTTC. The encoded protein is CASRPGGSYGYTF.

V usage is TRBV4-1 and J usage is TRBJ2-1; TRBD2 matches at 10 bases. J was trimmed by 4 bases and V by 3 bases; bases with no gene match: 6. Germline lookup yields CDR1 MGHRA and CDR2 YSYEKL. CDR3 size: 16 residues. CDR3 loop: CASSHVAGGQYNEQFF. The CDR3 DNA reads TGCGCCAGCAGCCACGTAGCGGGGGGACAATACAATGAGCAGTTCTTC.

This chain uses TRBV18 with TRBJ2-2, with TRBD2 matching 7 bases. Per the germline V gene, CDR1 is KGHSH and CDR2 is LQKENI. The V and J ends lost 0 bases and 3 bases, in that order; junction bases with no gene match: 7. The length of the CDR3 is 17 residues. For the CDR3, the DNA is TGTGCCAGCTCACCACCGAGTAGCGGGTCATACACCGGGGAGCTGTTTTTT. Protein product: CASSPPSSGSYTGELFF.

The gene calls are TRBV9 and TRBJ2-7; maybe TRBD1 (6 bases). V gave up 7 bases and J gave up 4 bases, with 15 bases separating them. The CDR3 loop spans 13 amino acids. CDR1 and CDR2 (germline): SGDLS, YYNGEE. The CDR3 here is CASGGRGGYEQYF. The CDR3 DNA reads as TGTGCCAGCGGGGGACGAGGGGGTTACGAGCAGTACTTC.

The chain employs TRBV20-1 and TRBJ1-2; 9 bases are a match to TRBD1. Germline CDR1 and CDR2: DFQATT and SNEGSKA (reference sequence). CDR3 length: 14 amino acids. With 3 bases clipped from V and 5 bases from J, the junction kept 7 bases outside the gene matches. The CDR3 DNA follows: TGCAGTGCTAGTAGGGGACAGGGAATTTATGGCTACACCTTC. It encodes CSASRGQGIYGYTF.

This clone came up once. The chain carries TRBV4-3 and TRBJ2-1; 8 positions match TRBD2. V was pared by 0 bases and J by 8 bases, with 21 bases of the junction left unmatched. The CDR3 loop spans 20 amino acids. Germline V gives CDR1 LGHNA, CDR2 YSLEER. CDR3 amino acids: CASSQDLVGSGVAGVDEQFF. Here the CDR3 DNA reads TGCGCCAGCAGCCAAGACTTGGTGGGTAGCGGGGTCGCAGGGGTGGATGAGCAGTTCTTC.

This clone was seen only once. The V and J genes are TRBV27 and TRBJ2-3, with 9 bases matching TRBD1. The CDR3 sequence is 17 residues long. The germline V gene encodes CDR1 MNHEY and CDR2 SMNVEV (reference sequence). The junction had 9 bases not matched to a gene; V was cut back by 5 bases and J by 0 bases. CDR3 amino acids: CASSDIDRGTSTDTQYF. CDR3 nucleotide sequence: TGTGCCAGCAGTGATATAGACAGGGGGACTAGCACAGATACGCAGTATTTT.

This CDR3 reads CASTDGQGVGQPQHF. The CDR3 nucleotides read TGTGCCAGCACCGACGGACAGGGTGTGGGTCAGCCCCAGCATTTT. The chain couples TRBV7-9 to TRBJ1-5; 8 positions agree with TRBD1. Germline trimming cut 7 bases from V and 6 bases from J; bases unmatched to any gene: 11. Germline loops: CDR1 SEHNR, CDR2 FQNEAQ (reference sequence). CDR3 length equals 15 residues.

The chain combines TRBV19 with TRBJ1-1, with a tentative D call TRBD1 (6 bases). Germline CDR1 LNHDA, CDR2 SQIVND (reference sequence). There are 14 residues in the CDR3. V lost 3 bases and J 1 base, leaving 9 bases between the germline ends. The CDR3 protein is CASSIGTPNTEAFF. The CDR3 DNA follows: TGTGCCAGTAGTATCGGGACACCGAACACTGAAGCTTTCTTT.

The chain is built from TRBV7-3 and TRBJ2-2; no definite D call. Germline V CDR1 and CDR2: SGHTA, FQGTGA. The CDR3 totals 16 residues. V was trimmed by 0 bases and J by 4 bases, leaving 12 bases between them. The CDR3 DNA is TGTGCCAGCAGCTTAACTCCCCAGCGTGGCACCGGGGAGCTGTTTTTT. It encodes CASSLTPQRGTGELFF.

This clone was seen a handful of times. The chain links TRBV2 to TRBJ2-3, with 9 nucleotides matching TRBD1. CDR3 size: 17 residues. V shed 8 bases and J 1 base; nucleotides not matched to a gene: 13. Germline lookup yields CDR1 SNHLY and CDR2 FYNNEI. The CDR3 coding sequence is TGTGCCAGCGGACAGGGGAATGCACAAAGTGGCACAGATACGCAGTATTTT. Translating it yields CASGQGNAQSGTDTQYF.

The rearrangement uses TRBV18 and TRBJ2-3; D may be TRBD2 (5 bases). The CDR3 runs 16 residues. Germline CDR1 reads KGHSH; CDR2 reads LQKENI. V lost 6 bases and J lost 0, with 16 bases in between. The chain's CDR3 is CASSLYSGSSTDTQYF. CDR3 DNA sequence: TGTGCCAGCTCCCTCTACAGCGGTTCTAGCACAGATACGCAGTATTTT.

This rearrangement joins TRBV6-5 to TRBJ2-5; possibly TRBD2 for D (5 bases). Trimming removed 0 bases at V and 3 bases at J, with 11 bases between. This CDR3 comprises 15 residues. CDR1 MNHEY and CDR2 SVGAGI come from the germline V gene. The CDR3: CASSYSMVGEETQYF. The CDR3, as DNA: TGTGCCAGCAGTTACTCGATGGTGGGAGAAGAGACCCAGTACTTC.